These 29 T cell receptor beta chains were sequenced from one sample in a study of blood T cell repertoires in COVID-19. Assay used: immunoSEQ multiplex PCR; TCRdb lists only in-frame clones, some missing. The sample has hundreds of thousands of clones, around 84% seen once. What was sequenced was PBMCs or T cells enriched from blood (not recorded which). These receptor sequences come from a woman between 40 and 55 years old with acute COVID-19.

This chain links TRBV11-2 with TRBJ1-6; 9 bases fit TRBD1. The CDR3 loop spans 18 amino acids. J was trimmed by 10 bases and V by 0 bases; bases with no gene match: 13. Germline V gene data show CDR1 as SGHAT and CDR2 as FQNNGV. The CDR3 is CASSLDPGQGFVDSPLHF. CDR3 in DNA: TGTGCCAGCAGCTTAGATCCGGGACAGGGATTCGTAGACTCACCCCTCCACTTT. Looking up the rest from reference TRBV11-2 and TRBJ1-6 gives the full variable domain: EAGVAQSPRYKIIEKRQSVAFWCNPISGHATLYWYQQILGQGPKLLIQFQNNGVVDDSQLPKDRFSAERLKGVDSTLKIQPAKLEDSAVYLCASSLDPGQGFVDSPLHFGNGTRLTVT.

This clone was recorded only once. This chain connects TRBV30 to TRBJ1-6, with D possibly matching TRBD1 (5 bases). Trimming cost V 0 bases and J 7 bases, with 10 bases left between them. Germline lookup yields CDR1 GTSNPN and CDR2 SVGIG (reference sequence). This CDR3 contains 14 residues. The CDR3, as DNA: TGTGCCTGGAGTGTGCAGGCAGGGAATTCACCCCTCCACTTT. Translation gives CAWSVQAGNSPLHF.

The CDR3 DNA follows: TGTGCCAGCAGATTGGTGGGGAGCATCAATGAAGCTTTCTTT. This encodes CASRLVGSINEAFF. The rearrangement links TRBV27 to TRBJ1-1; D gene ambiguous. Trimming left V 6 bases short and J 7 bases short, with 18 bases between. CDR3 length: 14 amino acids. The germline CDR1 and CDR2 sequences are MNHEY and SMNVEV (reference sequence).

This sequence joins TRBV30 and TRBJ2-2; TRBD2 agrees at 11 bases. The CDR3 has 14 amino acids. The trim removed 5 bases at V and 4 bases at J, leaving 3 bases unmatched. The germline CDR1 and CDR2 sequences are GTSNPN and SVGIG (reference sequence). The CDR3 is CAWHGLAGTGELFF. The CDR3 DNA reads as TGTGCCTGGCACGGACTAGCGGGCACCGGGGAGCTGTTTTTT.

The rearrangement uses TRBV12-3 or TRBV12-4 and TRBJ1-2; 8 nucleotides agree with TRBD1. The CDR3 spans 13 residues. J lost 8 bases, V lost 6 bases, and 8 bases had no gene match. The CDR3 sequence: CASRRQGREGYTF. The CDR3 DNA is TGTGCCAGCAGGAGACAGGGGCGGGAGGGCTACACCTTC.

CDR3 DNA sequence: TGTGCCAGCAGACCCAGGGTTGTCTCCAATCAGCCCCAGCATTTT. Amino acids: CASRPRVVSNQPQHF. The chain combines TRBV6-5 with TRBJ1-5; D is perhaps TRBD1 (5 bases). This CDR3 has 15 residues. Trimming shortened V by 6 bases and J by 3 bases, and 15 bases separated the two germline ends. Germline-derived CDR1 and CDR2 are MNHEY and SVGAGI.

This CDR3 reads CASSPLRTVKGEKLFF. In DNA form, the CDR3 reads TGTGCCAGCAGCCCCCTTCGGACAGTGAAAGGTGAAAAACTGTTTTTT. J is TRBJ1-4 and V is TRBV7-8, with TRBD1 as a possible D gene (6 bases). CDR1 and CDR2 from the germline V gene are SGHVS and FQNEAQ. V lost 5 bases to trimming and J lost 7 bases, with 20 bases between them. The CDR3 length is 16 residues.

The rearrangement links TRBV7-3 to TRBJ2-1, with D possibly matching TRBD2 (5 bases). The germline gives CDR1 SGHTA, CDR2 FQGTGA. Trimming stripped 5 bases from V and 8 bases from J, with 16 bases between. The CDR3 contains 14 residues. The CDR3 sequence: CASSTGLLWDEQFF. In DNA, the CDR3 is TGTGCCAGCAGCACCGGACTCTTGTGGGATGAGCAGTTCTTC.

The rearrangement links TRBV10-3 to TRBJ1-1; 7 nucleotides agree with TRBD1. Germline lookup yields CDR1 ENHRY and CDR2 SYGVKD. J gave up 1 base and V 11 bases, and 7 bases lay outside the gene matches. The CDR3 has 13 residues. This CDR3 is CAVRQGPNTEAFF. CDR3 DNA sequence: TGTGCCGTCCGACAGGGCCCGAACACTGAAGCTTTCTTT.

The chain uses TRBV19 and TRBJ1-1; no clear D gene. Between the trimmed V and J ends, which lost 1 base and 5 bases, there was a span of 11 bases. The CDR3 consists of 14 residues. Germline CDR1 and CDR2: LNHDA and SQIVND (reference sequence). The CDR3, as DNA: TGTGCCAGTAGTATAGTAGGGAGGGAAACTGAAGCTTTCTTT. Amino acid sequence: CASSIVGRETEAFF. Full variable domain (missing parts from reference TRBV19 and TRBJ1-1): DGGITQSPKYLFRKEGQNVTLSCEQNLNHDAMYWYRQDPGQGLRLIYYSQIVNDFQKGDIAEGYSVSREKKESFPLTVTSAQKNPTAFYLCASSIVGRETEAFFGQGTRLTVV.

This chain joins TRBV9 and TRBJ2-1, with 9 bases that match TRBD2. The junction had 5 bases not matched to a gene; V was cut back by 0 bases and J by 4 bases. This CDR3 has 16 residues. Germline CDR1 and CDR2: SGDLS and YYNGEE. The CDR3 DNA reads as TGTGCCAGCAGCGTAGGAGCGGGGGGCGGATACAATGAGCAGTTCTTC. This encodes CASSVGAGGGYNEQFF.

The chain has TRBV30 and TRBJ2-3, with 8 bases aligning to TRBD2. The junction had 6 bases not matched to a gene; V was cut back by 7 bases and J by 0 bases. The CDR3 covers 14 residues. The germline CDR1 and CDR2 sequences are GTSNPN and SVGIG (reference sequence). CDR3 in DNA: TGTGCCTCTAGTTCTAGCGGGAGCACAGATACGCAGTATTTT. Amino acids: CASSSSGSTDTQYF. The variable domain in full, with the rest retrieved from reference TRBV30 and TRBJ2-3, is SQTIHQWPATLVQPVGSPLSLECTVEGTSNPNLYWYRQAAGRGLQLLFYSVGIGQISSEVPQNLSASRPQDRQFILSSKKLLLSDSGFYLCASSSSGSTDTQYFGPGTRLTVL.

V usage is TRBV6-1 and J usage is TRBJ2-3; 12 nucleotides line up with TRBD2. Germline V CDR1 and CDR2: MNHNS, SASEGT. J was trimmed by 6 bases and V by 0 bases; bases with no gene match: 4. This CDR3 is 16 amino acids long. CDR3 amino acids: CASSEALAGGVDTQYF. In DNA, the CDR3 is TGTGCCAGCAGTGAAGCACTAGCGGGGGGTGTTGATACGCAGTATTTT.

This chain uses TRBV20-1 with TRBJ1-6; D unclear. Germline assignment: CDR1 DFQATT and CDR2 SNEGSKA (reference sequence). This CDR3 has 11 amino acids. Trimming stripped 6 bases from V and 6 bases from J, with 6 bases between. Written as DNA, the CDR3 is TGCAGTGCAAGTCTTAATTCACCCCTCCACTTT. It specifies CSASLNSPLHF.

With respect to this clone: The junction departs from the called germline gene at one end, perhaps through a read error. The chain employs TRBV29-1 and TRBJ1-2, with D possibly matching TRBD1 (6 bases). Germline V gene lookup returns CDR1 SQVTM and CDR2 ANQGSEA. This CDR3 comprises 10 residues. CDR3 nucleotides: TGCAGCGGGTTGGACAGCTCCTTATTCTTC. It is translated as CSGLDSSLFF. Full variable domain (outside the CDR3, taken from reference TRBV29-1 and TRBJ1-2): SAVISQKPSRDICQRGTSLTIQCQVDSQVTMMFWYRQQPGQSLTLIATANQGSEATYESGFVIDKFPISRPNLTFSTLTVSNMSPEDSSIYLCSGLDSSLFFGSGTRLTVV.

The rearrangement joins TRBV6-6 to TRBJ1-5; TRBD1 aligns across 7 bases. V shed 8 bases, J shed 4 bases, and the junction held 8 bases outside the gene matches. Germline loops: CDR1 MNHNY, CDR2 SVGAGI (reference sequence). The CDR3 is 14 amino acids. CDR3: CASGVQGENQPQHF. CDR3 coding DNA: TGTGCCAGCGGGGTCCAGGGGGAGAATCAGCCCCAGCATTTT.

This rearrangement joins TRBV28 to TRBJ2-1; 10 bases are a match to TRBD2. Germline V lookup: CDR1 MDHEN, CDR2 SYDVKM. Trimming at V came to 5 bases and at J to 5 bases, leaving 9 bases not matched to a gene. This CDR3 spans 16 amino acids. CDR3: CASSGTRLAGHNEQFF. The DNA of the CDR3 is TGTGCCAGCAGTGGGACTCGACTAGCGGGCCACAATGAGCAGTTCTTC. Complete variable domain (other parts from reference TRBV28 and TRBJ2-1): DVKVTQSSRYLVKRTGEKVFLECVQDMDHENMFWYRQDPGLGLRLIYFSYDVKMKEKGDIPEGYSVSREKKERFSLILESASTNQTSMYLCASSGTRLAGHNEQFFGPGTRLTVL.

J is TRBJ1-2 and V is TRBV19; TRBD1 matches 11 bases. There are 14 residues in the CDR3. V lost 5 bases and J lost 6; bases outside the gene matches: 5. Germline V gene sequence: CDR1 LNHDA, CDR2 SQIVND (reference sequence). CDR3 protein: CASSFGQGADGYTF. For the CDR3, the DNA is TGTGCCAGTAGTTTCGGACAGGGGGCGGATGGCTACACCTTC.

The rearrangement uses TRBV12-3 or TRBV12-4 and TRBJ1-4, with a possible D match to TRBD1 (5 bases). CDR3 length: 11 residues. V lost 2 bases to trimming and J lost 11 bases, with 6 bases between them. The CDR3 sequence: CASSLKGKLFF. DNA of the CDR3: TGTGCCAGCAGTTTAAAGGGGAAACTGTTTTTT.

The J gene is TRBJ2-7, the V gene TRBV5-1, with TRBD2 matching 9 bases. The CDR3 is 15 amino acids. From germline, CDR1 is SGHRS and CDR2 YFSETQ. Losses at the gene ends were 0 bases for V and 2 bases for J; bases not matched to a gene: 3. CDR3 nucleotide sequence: TGCGCCAGCAGCTTGGATGGGACTAGCACCTACGAGCAGTACTTC. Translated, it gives CASSLDGTSTYEQYF. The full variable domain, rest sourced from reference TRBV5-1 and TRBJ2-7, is KAGVTQTPRYLIKTRGQQVTLSCSPISGHRSVSWYQQTPGQGLQFLFEYFSETQRNKGNFPGRFSGRQFSNSRSEMNVSTLELGDSALYLCASSLDGTSTYEQYFGPGTRLTVT.

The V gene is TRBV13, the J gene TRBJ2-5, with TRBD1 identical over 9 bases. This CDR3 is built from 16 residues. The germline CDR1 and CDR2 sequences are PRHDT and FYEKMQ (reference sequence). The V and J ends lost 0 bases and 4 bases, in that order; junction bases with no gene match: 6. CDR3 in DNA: TGTGCCAGCAGCTTAGGGGGACAGGGTAGGAGAGAGACCCAGTACTTC. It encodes CASSLGGQGRRETQYF.

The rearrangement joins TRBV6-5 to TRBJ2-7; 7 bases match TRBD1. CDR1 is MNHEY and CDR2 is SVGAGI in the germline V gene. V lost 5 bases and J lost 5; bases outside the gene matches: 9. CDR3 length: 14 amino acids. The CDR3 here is CASSTPEGAHEQYF. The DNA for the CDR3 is TGTGCCAGCAGTACCCCTGAGGGGGCCCACGAGCAGTACTTC.

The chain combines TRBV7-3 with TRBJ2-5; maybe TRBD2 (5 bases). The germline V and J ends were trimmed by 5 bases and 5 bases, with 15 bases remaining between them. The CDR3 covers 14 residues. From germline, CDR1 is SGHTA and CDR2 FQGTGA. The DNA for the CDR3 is TGTGCCAGCAGCCTGGACTCGCAACTCGAGACCCAGTACTTC. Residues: CASSLDSQLETQYF.

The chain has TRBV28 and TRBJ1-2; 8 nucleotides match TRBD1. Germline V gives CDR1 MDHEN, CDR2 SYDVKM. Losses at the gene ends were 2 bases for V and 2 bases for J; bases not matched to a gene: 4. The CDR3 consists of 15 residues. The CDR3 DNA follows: TGTGCCAGCAGTTTACAGGGGGCGCCGAACTATGGCTACACCTTC. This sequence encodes CASSLQGAPNYGYTF.

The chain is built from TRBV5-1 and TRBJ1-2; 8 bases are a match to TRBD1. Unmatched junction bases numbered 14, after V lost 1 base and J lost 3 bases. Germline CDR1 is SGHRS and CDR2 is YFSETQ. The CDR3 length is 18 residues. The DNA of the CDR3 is TGCGCCAGCAGCTTGTTCAGATCGGACAGGGTAAAGGACTATGGCTACACCTTC. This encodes CASSLFRSDRVKDYGYTF.

The CDR3 DNA sequence: TGTGCCAGCAGTCCGTGGGACAGGGAGGGCTACACCTTC. Residues: CASSPWDREGYTF. The gene calls are TRBV28 and TRBJ1-2, with 9 nucleotides matching TRBD1. V trimming: 5 bases; J trimming: 8 bases; junction bases outside the gene matches: 6. The CDR3 totals 13 residues. The germline V gene has CDR1 MDHEN and CDR2 SYDVKM.

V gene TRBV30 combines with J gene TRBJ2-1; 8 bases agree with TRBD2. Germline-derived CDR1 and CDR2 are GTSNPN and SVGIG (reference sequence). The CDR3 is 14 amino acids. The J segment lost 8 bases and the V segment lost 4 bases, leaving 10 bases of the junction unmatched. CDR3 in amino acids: CAWNTGTRGDEQFF. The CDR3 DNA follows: TGTGCCTGGAACACCGGGACTAGGGGAGATGAGCAGTTCTTC.

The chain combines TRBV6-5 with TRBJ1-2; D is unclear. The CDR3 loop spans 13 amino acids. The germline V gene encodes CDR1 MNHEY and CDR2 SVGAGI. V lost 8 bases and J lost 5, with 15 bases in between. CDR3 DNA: TGTGCCAGCCTTAGTATGAGCGGTTATGGCTACACCTTC. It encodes CASLSMSGYGYTF.

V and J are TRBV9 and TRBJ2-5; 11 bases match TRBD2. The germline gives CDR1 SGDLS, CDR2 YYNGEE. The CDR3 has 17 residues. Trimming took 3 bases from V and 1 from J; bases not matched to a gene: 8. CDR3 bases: TGTGCCAGCAGCGCCGCTAGCGGGGGGCCTCTCCAAGAGACCCAGTACTTC. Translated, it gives CASSAASGGPLQETQYF.